What follows are 31 T cell receptor beta chains derived from one specimen sequenced in a study of tissue T cells after allogeneic stem cell transplantation. Noted time point: mouse harvest day 7 after allogeneic transplant. Mouse grafts combined 10^7 T-cell-depleted bone marrow cells with 10^6 splenic CD5+ T cells. Assay: immunoSEQ multiplex PCR; the TCRdb copy retains only in-frame clones and omits some. The data show thousands of clones, 50% seen once. Sequencing input: lymph node tissue. These receptors were obtained from a female BALB/c mouse given C57BL/6 T cells with graft-versus-host disease after an allogeneic hematopoietic cell transplant.

On this clone: Germline and genes here are mouse. The read comes to an end 1 residue before the CDR3 does, leaving the germline J gene to fill in the end. This chain connects TRBV16 to TRBJ1-1; the match to TRBD1 covers 9 bases. CDR3 length: 12 amino acids. Germline lookup yields CDR1 SGHSA and CDR2 FRNQAP. V trimming: 5 bases; J trimming: 8 bases; junction bases outside the gene matches: 3. Here the CDR3 reads CASSPGTGEVFF. Incomplete CDR3 DNA: TGTGCAAGCAGCCCAGGGACAGGGGAAGTCTTC.

On this clone: Gene names and germline refer to mouse. The DNA ends 1 residue before the CDR3 does, and the rest of the CDR3 is filled in from the germline J gene. V and J are TRBV13-2 and TRBJ1-2; no firm D call. Germline loops: CDR1 NNHNN, CDR2 SYGAGS (reference sequence). V was pared by 0 bases and J by 0 bases, with 9 bases between. CDR3 size: 15 residues. The CDR3 protein is CASGDGQNTNSDYTF. The sequenced part of the CDR3 DNA is TGTGCCAGCGGTGATGGTCAAAATACAAACTCCGACTACACC.

Concerning this clone itself: This likely came from a read error, as a far larger clone is one base away. Gene names refer to mouse genes. The read gets to within 1 residue of the CDR3 end, and the germline J gene fills in the rest. The chain is built from TRBV13-2 and TRBJ1-5; D call uncertain. Between the trimmed V and J ends, which lost 2 bases and 3 bases, there was a span of 3 bases. CDR1 and CDR2 (germline): NNHNN, SYGAGS (reference sequence). The CDR3 contains 12 residues. The part of the CDR3 DNA that was read is TGTGCCAGCGGTGACAGCAACCAGGCTCCGCTT. This gives the protein CASGDSNQAPL. The full CDR3 sequence reads CASGDSNQAPLF.

Note on this clone: Gene names and germline match the mouse. The CDR3 extends 1 residue past the end of the read, so its final part is completed from the germline J gene. This CDR3 is also generated by other DNA sequences in the sample. The chain uses TRBV16 and TRBJ2-5; perhaps D is TRBD1 or TRBD2 (5 bases each). The CDR3 runs 14 residues. The ends were cut back, 0 bases at V and 2 bases at J, with 6 bases in the middle. The germline CDR1 and CDR2 sequences are SGHSA and FRNQAP. The sequenced part of the CDR3 DNA is TGTGCAAGCAGCTTAGAGGGGGTCCAAGACACCCAGTAC. Its translation is CASSLEGVQDTQY. The full CDR3 sequence reads CASSLEGVQDTQYF.

This clone was detected only a few times. Mouse germline and gene names are used. Sequencing ends 1 residue short of the CDR3 end; the germline J gene provides the rest. V is TRBV26 and J is TRBJ1-2, with a tentative D call TRBD1 (6 bases). V was shortened by 4 bases and J by 9 bases, with 9 bases between the two germline ends. Looked up from germline, CDR1 is KGHPV and CDR2 is FQNQEV (reference sequence). The CDR3 consists of 11 residues. CDR3 loop: CASSRDTNYTF. The CDR3 bases that were read are TGTGCCAGCAGTCGGGACACCAACTACACC.

Remarks on this clone: Mouse gene names apply. The CDR3 end is not reached by the read, which stops 1 residue before it; the germline J gene fills it in. The V call is TRBV26, the J call TRBJ2-1; no clear D gene. Germline assignment: CDR1 KGHPV and CDR2 FQNQEV (reference sequence). V was cut by 6 bases and J by 3 bases, with 9 bases left in between. The length of the CDR3 is 13 residues. The CDR3 DNA, read in part, is TGTGCCAGCAGCCCCCTGGTCTATGCTGAGCAGTTC. It is translated as CASSPLVYAEQF. The CDR3 as a whole reads CASSPLVYAEQFF. The variable domain in full, with the rest retrieved from reference TRBV26 and TRBJ2-1, is NSKVIQTPRYLVKGQGQKAKMRCIPEKGHPVVFWYQQNKNNEFKFLINFQNQEVLQQIDMTEKRFSAECPSNSPCSLEIQSSEAGDSALYLCASSPLVYAEQFFGPGTRLTVL.

This clone was observed a few times. Gene names are the mouse ones. CDR3: CASSPGQGAAETLYF. CDR3 bases read: TGTGCCAGCAGTCCGGGACAGGGGGCAGCAGAAACGCTGTAT. This chain uses TRBV26 with TRBJ2-3; 12 nucleotides align to TRBD1. From the germline J gene comes the end of the CDR3, since the read stops 1 residue before it. This CDR3 spans 15 amino acids. Germline V lookup: CDR1 KGHPV, CDR2 FQNQEV (reference sequence). Losses at the gene ends were 4 bases for V and 3 bases for J; bases not matched to a gene: 2.

This clone is medium-sized (0.01 to 0.1%) by share. Here the gene names and germline are mouse. The DNA ends 1 residue before the CDR3 does, and the rest of the CDR3 is filled in from the germline J gene. The genes are TRBV12-2 and TRBJ2-1; 8 nucleotides align to TRBD2. V was pared by 0 bases and J by 1 base, with 1 base of the junction left unmatched. CDR3 size: 15 residues. Germline V gene lookup returns CDR1 SGHLS and CDR2 HYDKME. The CDR3 here is CASSLGGANYAEQFF. Partial CDR3 DNA: TGTGCCAGCTCTCTCGGGGGGGCGAACTATGCTGAGCAGTTC.

Details on this clone: Germline and genes here are mouse. Read coverage stops 1 residue before the CDR3 terminus; the germline J gene supplies the remainder. The chain links TRBV13-3 to TRBJ2-3, with TRBD2 matching over 13 bases. The CDR3 sequence is 16 residues long. CDR1 and CDR2 from the germline V gene are NNHDY and SYVADS. Losses at the gene ends were 0 bases for V and 7 bases for J; bases not matched to a gene: 5. The CDR3 loop is CASSDADWGGAKTLYF. The part of the CDR3 DNA that was read is TGTGCCAGCAGTGATGCGGACTGGGGGGGCGCAAAAACGCTGTAT.

Remarks on this clone: Mouse germline and gene names are used. From the germline J gene comes the end of the CDR3, since the read stops 1 residue before it. The chain employs TRBV13-3 and TRBJ1-1; perhaps TRBD1 as D (5 bases). The ends were cut back, 1 base at V and 4 bases at J, with 14 bases in the middle. The V gene's germline CDR1 is NNHDY and CDR2 SYVADS. This CDR3 is built from 15 residues. CDR3 bases read: TGTGCCAGCAGTGATTGGCAGGGAGGGACCACAGAAGTCTTC. Residues: CASSDWQGGTTEVF. From start to end, the CDR3 is CASSDWQGGTTEVFF.

This clone was seen only a few times. Gene names and germline match the mouse. The CDR3 bases that were read are TGTGCCAGCAGTCTGACCATAAACTCCGACTACACC. Protein sequence: CASSLTINSDYT. The full CDR3 reads CASSLTINSDYTF. The rearrangement links TRBV26 to TRBJ1-2; D not resolved. The CDR3 extends 1 residue past the end of the read, so its final part is completed from the germline J gene. The V end was cut by 2 bases, the J end by 1 base, with 5 bases between. The germline V gene encodes CDR1 KGHPV and CDR2 FQNQEV (reference sequence). This CDR3 region has 13 residues.

A word on this clone: Gene names are mouse gene names. The read ends 1 residue early relative to the CDR3; the germline J gene fills the gap. V and J are TRBV19 and TRBJ1-4; D is unclear. Germline assignment: CDR1 FNHDT and CDR2 SITEND (reference sequence). V lost 0 bases and J 4 bases, leaving 4 bases between the germline ends. The CDR3 contains 13 residues. The part of the CDR3 DNA that was read is TGTGCCAGCAGTATAGGACACAACGAAAGATTATTT. It codes for CASSIGHNERLF. The whole CDR3 is CASSIGHNERLFF.

To note about this clone: Genes and germline come from the mouse. The sequence runs out 1 residue before the end of the CDR3; the remainder is reconstructed from the germline J gene. This chain connects TRBV15 to TRBJ2-3; 7 bases agree with TRBD2. The CDR3 is 13 amino acids. The V gene's germline CDR1 is SGHND and CDR2 FRSKSL. Trimming at V came to 3 bases and at J to 3 bases, leaving 0 bases not matched to a gene. The CDR3 here is CASSFGGAETLYF. CDR3 DNA (partial): TGTGCCAGCAGTTTTGGGGGGGCAGAAACGCTGTAT.

Concerning this clone itself: Gene names follow the mouse nomenclature. The CDR3 goes on 1 residue after the read ends, and that part is filled in from the germline J gene. The chain joins TRBV4 to TRBJ2-1; 7 bases are shared with TRBD1. The V and J ends lost 4 bases and 4 bases, in that order; junction bases with no gene match: 1. Germline CDR1 reads LGHDT; CDR2 reads YNNKQL (reference sequence). The CDR3 length is 13 residues. This CDR3 is CASSLGQYAEQFF. CDR3 bases read: TGTGCCAGCAGCTTGGGACAGTATGCTGAGCAGTTC.

This clone is termed medium-sized. Genes here carry mouse names. The CDR3 is cut off 1 residue early in the read; its end comes from the germline J gene. The chain employs TRBV26 and TRBJ2-7, with 7 bases that match TRBD2. V lost 5 bases and J lost 4; bases outside the gene matches: 5. Germline-derived CDR1 and CDR2 are KGHPV and FQNQEV (reference sequence). This CDR3 is 13 amino acids long. This CDR3 is CASSSLGIYEQYF. CDR3 bases read: TGTGCCAGCAGTTCACTGGGGATATATGAACAGTAC.

This clone rates as medium-sized. Here the gene names and germline are mouse. The DNA ends 1 residue before the CDR3 does, and the rest of the CDR3 is filled in from the germline J gene. V is TRBV26 and J is TRBJ2-7; no firm D call. Germline V gives CDR1 KGHPV, CDR2 FQNQEV (reference sequence). The CDR3 has 11 amino acids. V was pared by 7 bases and J by 0 bases, with 4 bases between. The CDR3 loop reads CASTHSYEQYF. Partial CDR3 DNA: TGTGCCAGCACTCACTCCTATGAACAGTAC.

This clone is termed medium-sized. Gene names are the mouse ones. With the read ending 1 residue before the CDR3 end, the germline J gene is used to fill in that end. V usage is TRBV26 and J usage is TRBJ2-1; D remains unclear. The CDR3 sequence is 14 residues long. Germline V lookup: CDR1 KGHPV, CDR2 FQNQEV (reference sequence). V was pared by 3 bases and J by 2 bases, with 8 bases between. The sequenced CDR3 bases are TGTGCCAGCAGTCTCCGACAATACTATGCTGAGCAGTTC. It is translated as CASSLRQYYAEQF. The full CDR3 protein reads CASSLRQYYAEQFF. Using reference TRBV26 and TRBJ2-1 for the parts outside the CDR3, the full variable domain is NSKVIQTPRYLVKGQGQKAKMRCIPEKGHPVVFWYQQNKNNEFKFLINFQNQEVLQQIDMTEKRFSAECPSNSPCSLEIQSSEAGDSALYLCASSLRQYYAEQFFGPGTRLTVL.

This clone was picked up a small number of times. All gene names here are mouse names. The CDR3 end is not reached by the read, which stops 1 residue before it; the germline J gene fills it in. The chain links TRBV12-2 to TRBJ1-5; D remains unclear. The CDR3 contains 12 residues. Germline CDR1 SGHLS, CDR2 HYDKME. Trimming removed 2 bases from V and 6 bases from J, with 7 bases in between. Here the CDR3 reads CASSPATQAPLF. CDR3 DNA (partial): TGTGCCAGCTCTCCTGCCACCCAGGCTCCGCTT.

As regards this clone: Mouse germline and gene names are used. The read terminates 1 residue ahead of where the CDR3 ends, so the germline J gene completes it. V gene TRBV29 combines with J gene TRBJ2-7, with 9 bases matching TRBD1. The V gene's germline CDR1 is MSHET and CDR2 SYDVDS. Trimming removed 3 bases from V and 6 bases from J; junction bases left unmatched: 3. This CDR3 is 13 amino acids long. CDR3 loop: CASSLWDRAEQYF. The part of the CDR3 DNA that was read is TGTGCTAGCAGTTTGTGGGACAGGGCTGAACAGTAC. Supplemented by reference TRBV29 and TRBJ2-7, the full variable domain reads DMKVTQMPRYLIKRMGENVLLECGQDMSHETMYWYRQDPGLGLQLIYISYDVDSNSEGDIPKGYRVSRKKREHFSLILDSAKTNQTSVYFCASSLWDRAEQYFGPGTRLTVL.

As for this clone: Gene names and germline match the mouse. The read gets to within 1 residue of the CDR3 end, and the germline J gene fills in the rest. This rearrangement joins TRBV14 to TRBJ2-3; 7 bases fit TRBD1. This CDR3 is built from 13 residues. Unmatched junction bases numbered 3, after V lost 5 bases and J lost 3 bases. CDR1 and CDR2 (germline): SGHDT, FRDEAV. The sequenced part of the CDR3 DNA is TGTGCCAGCAGGCCGGGACAGGCAGAAACGCTGTAT. As protein: CASRPGQAETLY. The whole CDR3 sequence is CASRPGQAETLYF.

This clone is categorized as medium-sized (0.01 to 0.1%). Gene names denote mouse genes. The CDR3 end lies 1 residue beyond the end of the read and is filled in from the germline J gene. V gene TRBV1 combines with J gene TRBJ2-1; 8 bases agree with TRBD2. The ends lost 0 bases at V and 6 bases at J; junction bases unmatched: 1. Looked up from germline, CDR1 is NSQYPW and CDR2 is LRSPGD (reference sequence). This CDR3 region has 14 residues. The part of the CDR3 DNA that was read is TGCACCTGCAGTGCAGATGGGGGGGGTGCTGAGCAGTTC. It encodes CTCSADGGGAEQF. The entire CDR3 reads CTCSADGGGAEQFF.

As regards this clone: Gene names refer to mouse genes. The CDR3 is cut off 1 residue early in the read; its end comes from the germline J gene. The chain uses TRBV3 and TRBJ1-1, with D unclear. Trimming left V 1 base short and J 1 base short, with 4 bases between. Germline CDR1 SNHLY, CDR2 FYNGKV (reference sequence). This CDR3 has 13 amino acids. The CDR3 is CASSLDGNTEVFF. The covered CDR3 bases are TGTGCCAGCAGCTTAGACGGAAACACAGAAGTCTTC.

A note on this clone: Genes and germline are mouse. The read is 1 residue too short to cover the CDR3 end, so that end is filled in from the germline J gene. This chain uses TRBV23 with TRBJ1-3. Per the germline V gene, CDR1 is KGHTA and CDR2 is FQNQQP. This CDR3 spans 15 amino acids. The DNA read from the CDR3 is TGCTCCAGCAGTCAATCTGGGGGGTCTGGAAATACGCTCTAT. Amino acid sequence: CSSSQSGGSGNTLY. The CDR3 reads in full as CSSSQSGGSGNTLYF.

A remark on this clone: Gene names refer to mouse genes. The CDR3 extends 1 residue past the end of the read, so its final part is completed from the germline J gene. V usage is TRBV23 and J usage is TRBJ2-7; TRBD1, the table's D call, was not compared with the DNA. The CDR3 runs to 13 residues. Looked up from germline, CDR1 is KGHTA and CDR2 is FQNQQP. CDR3 sequence reads: CSSSQPTGREQYF. CDR3 bases read: TGCTCCAGCAGTCAGCCGACAGGGCGGGAACAGTAC.

With respect to this clone: Genes here carry mouse names. The observed sequence ends 1 residue before the CDR3 terminus, with the missing tail filled in from the germline J gene. The V gene is TRBV26, the J gene TRBJ2-7, with a possible D match to TRBD1 (6 bases). CDR1 is KGHPV, CDR2 FQNQEV, per germline (reference sequence). This CDR3 region has 11 residues. Deletions cut 8 bases from V and 3 bases from J, with 8 bases between. CDR3 in amino acids: CASWTDYEQYF. The part of the CDR3 DNA that was read is TGTGCCAGCTGGACAGACTATGAACAGTAC. The full variable domain, with the rest looked up from reference TRBV26 and TRBJ2-7, is NSKVIQTPRYLVKGQGQKAKMRCIPEKGHPVVFWYQQNKNNEFKFLINFQNQEVLQQIDMTEKRFSAECPSNSPCSLEIQSSEAGDSALYLCASWTDYEQYFGPGTRLTVL.

On this clone: Gene and germline names: mouse. Read sequence stops 1 residue before the CDR3 end, and the germline J gene provides the missing end. The rearrangement joins TRBV26 to TRBJ2-3; the D is unclear. The CDR3 loop spans 12 amino acids. Germline V gene sequence: CDR1 KGHPV, CDR2 FQNQEV (reference sequence). The V end lost 5 bases, the J end lost 0 bases, and 3 bases lay between the germline ends. The CDR3 is CASSTSAETLYF. CDR3 bases read: TGTGCCAGCAGTACAAGTGCAGAAACGCTGTAT.

Comments on this clone: Mouse names are used for the genes. The CDR3 end lies 1 residue beyond the end of the read and is filled in from the germline J gene. The genes are TRBV26 and TRBJ2-3; TRBD2 might be the D (7 bases). CDR3 length equals 14 residues. Germline CDR1 reads KGHPV; CDR2 reads FQNQEV (reference sequence). V was pared by 2 bases and J by 1 base, with 7 bases between. The CDR3 DNA, read in part, is TGTGCCAGCAGTCTGGGGGGGCGTGCAGAAACGCTGTAT. It translates to CASSLGGRAETLY. The full CDR3 sequence reads CASSLGGRAETLYF.

Notes on this clone: Gene labels here are mouse ones. The DNA ends 1 residue before the CDR3 does, and the rest of the CDR3 is filled in from the germline J gene. The chain recombines TRBV3 with TRBJ2-3; 7 nucleotides agree with TRBD2. From germline, CDR1 is SNHLY and CDR2 FYNGKV (reference sequence). The V and J ends lost 5 bases and 1 base, in that order; junction bases with no gene match: 6. This CDR3 is 15 amino acids long. The CDR3 region is CASSPRLGRAETLYF. The sequenced CDR3 bases are TGTGCCAGCAGCCCCCGACTGGGCCGTGCAGAAACGCTGTAT.

A remark on this clone: Here the gene names and germline are mouse. This CDR3 is CASSFDGTAETLYF. The DNA read from the CDR3 is TGTGCCAGCAGCTTCGATGGGACAGCAGAAACGCTGTAT. The chain uses TRBV3 and TRBJ2-3; TRBD1 might be the D (6 bases). The sequenced fragment ends 1 residue before the CDR3 boundary, so the rest is inferred from the germline J gene. The CDR3 runs 14 residues. The germline V gene has CDR1 SNHLY and CDR2 FYNGKV (reference sequence). Trimming took 3 bases from V and 3 from J, leaving 10 bases between them.

Regarding this clone: Gene and germline names: mouse. The read finishes 1 residue shy of the CDR3 end, and the germline J gene is used to complete it. V and J are TRBV19 and TRBJ2-4; D may be TRBD1 or TRBD2 (5 bases each). V lost 6 bases to trimming and J lost 0 bases, with 14 bases between them. This CDR3 spans 15 amino acids. Germline CDR1 and CDR2: FNHDT and SITEND (reference sequence). The covered CDR3 bases are TGTGCCAGCATCCCCGGGACGAATAGTCAAAACACCTTGTAC. This codes for CASIPGTNSQNTLY. The entire CDR3 is CASIPGTNSQNTLYF.

For this clone: Gene names denote mouse genes. The read falls 1 residue short of the CDR3 end, and the missing part is taken from the germline J gene. This chain links TRBV26 with TRBJ2-7; perhaps TRBD1 as D (5 bases). The V gene's germline CDR1 is KGHPV and CDR2 FQNQEV (reference sequence). Trimming took 4 bases from V and 0 from J, leaving 10 bases between them. The CDR3 runs 14 residues. Incomplete CDR3 DNA: TGTGCCAGCAGTCGCGGGAGGGGCTCCTATGAACAGTAC. It is translated as CASSRGRGSYEQY. The whole CDR3 protein is CASSRGRGSYEQYF.